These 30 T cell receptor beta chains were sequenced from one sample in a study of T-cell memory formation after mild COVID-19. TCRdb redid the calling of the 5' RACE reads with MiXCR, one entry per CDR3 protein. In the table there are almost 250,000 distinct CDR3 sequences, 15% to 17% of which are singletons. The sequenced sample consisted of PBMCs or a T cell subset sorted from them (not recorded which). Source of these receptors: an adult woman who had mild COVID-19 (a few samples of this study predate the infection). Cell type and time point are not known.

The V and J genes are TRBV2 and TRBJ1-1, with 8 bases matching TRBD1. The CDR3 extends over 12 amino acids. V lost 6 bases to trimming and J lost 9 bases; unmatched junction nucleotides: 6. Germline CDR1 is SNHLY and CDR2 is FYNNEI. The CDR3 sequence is CASRERTGKAFF. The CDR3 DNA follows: TGTGCCAGCAGGGAGCGGACAGGGAAAGCTTTCTTT.

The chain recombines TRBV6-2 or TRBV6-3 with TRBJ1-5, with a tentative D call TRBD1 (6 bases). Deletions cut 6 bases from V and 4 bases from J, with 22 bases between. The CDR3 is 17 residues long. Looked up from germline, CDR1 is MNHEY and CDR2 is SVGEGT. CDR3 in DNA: TGTGCCAGCAGACCCGCCTTCGGGACACGTCTTAATCAGCCCCAGCATTTT. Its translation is CASRPAFGTRLNQPQHF.

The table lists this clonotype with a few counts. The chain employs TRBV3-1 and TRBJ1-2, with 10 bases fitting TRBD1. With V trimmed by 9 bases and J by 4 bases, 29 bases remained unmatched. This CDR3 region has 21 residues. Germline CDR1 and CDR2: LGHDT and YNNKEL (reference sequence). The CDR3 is CASSTLDARSGQGPVSYGYTF. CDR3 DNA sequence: TGTGCCAGTTCGACTTTGGATGCAAGATCGGGACAGGGGCCCGTTAGCTATGGCTACACCTTC.

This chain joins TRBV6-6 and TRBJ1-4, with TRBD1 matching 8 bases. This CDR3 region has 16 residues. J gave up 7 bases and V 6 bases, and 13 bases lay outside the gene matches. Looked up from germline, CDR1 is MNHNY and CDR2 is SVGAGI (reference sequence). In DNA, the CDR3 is TGTGCCAGCAGGCCGGGACAGGCCCTAGTGTTTGAAAAACTGTTTTTT. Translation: CASRPGQALVFEKLFF.

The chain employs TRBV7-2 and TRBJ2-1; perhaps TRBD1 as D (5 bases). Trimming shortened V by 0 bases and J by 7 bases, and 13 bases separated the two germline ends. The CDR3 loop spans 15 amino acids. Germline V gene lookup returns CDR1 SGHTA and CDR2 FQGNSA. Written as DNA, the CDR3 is TGTGCCAGCAGCTTAGCTGGTATCAGGGTAAATGAGCAGTTCTTC. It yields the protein CASSLAGIRVNEQFF.

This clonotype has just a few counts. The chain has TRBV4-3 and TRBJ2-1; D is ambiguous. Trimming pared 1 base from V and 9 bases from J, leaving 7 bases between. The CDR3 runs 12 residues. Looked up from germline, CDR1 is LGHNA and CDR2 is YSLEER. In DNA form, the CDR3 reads TGCGCCAGCAGCCAAGCTTGGACTGAGCAGTTCTTC. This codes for CASSQAWTEQFF.

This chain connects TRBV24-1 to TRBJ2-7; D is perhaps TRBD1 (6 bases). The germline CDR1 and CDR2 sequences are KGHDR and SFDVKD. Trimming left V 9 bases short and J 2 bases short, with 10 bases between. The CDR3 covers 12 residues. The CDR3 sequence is CATQGGAYEQYF. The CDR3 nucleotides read TGTGCCACCCAAGGGGGTGCCTACGAGCAGTACTTC.

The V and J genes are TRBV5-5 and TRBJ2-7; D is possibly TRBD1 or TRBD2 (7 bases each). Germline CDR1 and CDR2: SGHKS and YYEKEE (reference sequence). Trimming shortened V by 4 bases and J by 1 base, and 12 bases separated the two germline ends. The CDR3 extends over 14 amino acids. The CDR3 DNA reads TGTGCCAGCAGCCAAGCGGGACAGTCCTACGAGCAGTACTTC. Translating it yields CASSQAGQSYEQYF. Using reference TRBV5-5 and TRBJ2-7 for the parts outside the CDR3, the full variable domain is DAGVTQSPTHLIKTRGQQVTLRCSPISGHKSVSWYQQVLGQGPQFIFQYYEKEERGRGNFPDRFSARQFPNYSSELNVNALLLGDSALYLCASSQAGQSYEQYFGPGTRLTVT.

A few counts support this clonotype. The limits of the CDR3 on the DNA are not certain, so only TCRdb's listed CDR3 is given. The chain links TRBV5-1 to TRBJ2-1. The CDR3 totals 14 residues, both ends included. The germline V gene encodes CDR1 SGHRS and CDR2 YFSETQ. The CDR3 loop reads CASSTSVTANEQFF.

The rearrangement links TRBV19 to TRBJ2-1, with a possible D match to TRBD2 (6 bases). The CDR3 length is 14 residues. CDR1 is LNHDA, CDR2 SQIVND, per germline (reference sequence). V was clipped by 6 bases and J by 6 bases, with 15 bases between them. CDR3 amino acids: CASRARGKGNEQFF. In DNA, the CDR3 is TGTGCCAGTAGGGCGCGGGGTAAGGGCAATGAGCAGTTCTTC.

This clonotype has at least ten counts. As DNA, the CDR3 is TGTGCCAGCTCACCACGGTCGAGGGGGCCAGACGTGCAGTTCTTC. Its translation is CASSPRSRGPDVQFF. The V call is TRBV18, the J call TRBJ2-1; 7 bases are shared with TRBD1. The germline V gene encodes CDR1 KGHSH and CDR2 LQKENI. The CDR3 covers 15 residues. V dropped 1 base and J dropped 12; count of bases not matched to a gene: 12.

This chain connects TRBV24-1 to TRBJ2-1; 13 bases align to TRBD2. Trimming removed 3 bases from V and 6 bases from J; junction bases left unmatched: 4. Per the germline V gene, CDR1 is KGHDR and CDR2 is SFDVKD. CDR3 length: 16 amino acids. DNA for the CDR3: TGTGCCACCAGTGATGAGGGACTAGCGGGAATCAATGAGCAGTTCTTC. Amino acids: CATSDEGLAGINEQFF.

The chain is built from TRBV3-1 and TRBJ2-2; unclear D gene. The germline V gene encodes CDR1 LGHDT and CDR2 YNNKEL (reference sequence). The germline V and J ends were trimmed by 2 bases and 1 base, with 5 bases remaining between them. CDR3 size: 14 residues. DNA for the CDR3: TGTGCCAGCAGCCAATCAGAGAACACCGGGGAGCTGTTTTTT. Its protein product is CASSQSENTGELFF.

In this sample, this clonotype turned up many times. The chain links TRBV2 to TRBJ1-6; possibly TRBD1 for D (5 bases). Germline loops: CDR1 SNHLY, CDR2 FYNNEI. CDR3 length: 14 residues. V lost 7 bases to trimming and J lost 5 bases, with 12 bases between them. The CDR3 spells CASTRGGDNSPLHF. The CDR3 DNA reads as TGTGCCAGCACCCGGGGCGGGGATAATTCACCCCTCCACTTT. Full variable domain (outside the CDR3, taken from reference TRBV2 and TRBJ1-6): EPEVTQTPSHQVTQMGQEVILRCVPISNHLYFYWYRQILGQKVEFLVSFYNNEISEKSEIFDDQFSVERPDGSNFTLKIRSTKLEDSAMYFCASTRGGDNSPLHFGNGTRLTVT.

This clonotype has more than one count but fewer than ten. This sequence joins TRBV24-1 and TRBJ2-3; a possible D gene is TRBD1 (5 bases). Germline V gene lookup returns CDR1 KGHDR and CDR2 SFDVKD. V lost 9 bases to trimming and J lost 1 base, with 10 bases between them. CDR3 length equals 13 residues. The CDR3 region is CATSQGGTDTQYF. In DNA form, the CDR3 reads TGTGCCACCTCCCAGGGTGGCACAGATACGCAGTATTTT.

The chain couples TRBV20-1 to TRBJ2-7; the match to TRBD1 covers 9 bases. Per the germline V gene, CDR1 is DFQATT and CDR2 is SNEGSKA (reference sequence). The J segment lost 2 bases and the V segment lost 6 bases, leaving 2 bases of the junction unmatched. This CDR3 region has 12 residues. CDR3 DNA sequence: TGCAGTGCCGGGACAGGGCCCTACGAGCAGTACTTC. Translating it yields CSAGTGPYEQYF.

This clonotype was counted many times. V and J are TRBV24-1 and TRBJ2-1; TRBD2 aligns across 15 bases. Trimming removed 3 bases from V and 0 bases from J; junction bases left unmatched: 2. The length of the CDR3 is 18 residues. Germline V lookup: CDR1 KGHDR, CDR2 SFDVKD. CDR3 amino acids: CATSDGLAGGYSYNEQFF. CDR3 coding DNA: TGTGCCACCAGTGATGGACTAGCGGGAGGGTACTCCTACAATGAGCAGTTCTTC.

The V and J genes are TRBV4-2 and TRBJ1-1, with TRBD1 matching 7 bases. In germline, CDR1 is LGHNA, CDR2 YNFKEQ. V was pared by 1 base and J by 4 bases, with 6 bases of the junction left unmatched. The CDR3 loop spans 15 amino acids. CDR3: CASSQGRGGSTEAFF. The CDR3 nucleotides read TGTGCCAGCAGCCAAGGCAGGGGGGGATCCACTGAAGCTTTCTTT.

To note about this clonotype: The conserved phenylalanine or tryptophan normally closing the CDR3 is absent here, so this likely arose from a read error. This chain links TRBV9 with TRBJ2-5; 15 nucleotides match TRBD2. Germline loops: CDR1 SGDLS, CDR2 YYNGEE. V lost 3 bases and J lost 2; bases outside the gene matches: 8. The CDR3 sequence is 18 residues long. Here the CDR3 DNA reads TGTGCCAGCAGCGCCGGACTAGCGGGAGGGACCCTGCAAGAGACCCAGTACCTC. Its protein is CASSAGLAGGTLQETQYL.

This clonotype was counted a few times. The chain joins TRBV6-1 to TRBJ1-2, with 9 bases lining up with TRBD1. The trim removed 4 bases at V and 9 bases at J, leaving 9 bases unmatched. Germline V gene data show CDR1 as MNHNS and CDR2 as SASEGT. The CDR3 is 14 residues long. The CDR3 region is CASSVGTGLESYTF. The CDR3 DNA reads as TGTGCCAGCAGTGTTGGGACAGGGTTGGAGAGCTACACCTTC.

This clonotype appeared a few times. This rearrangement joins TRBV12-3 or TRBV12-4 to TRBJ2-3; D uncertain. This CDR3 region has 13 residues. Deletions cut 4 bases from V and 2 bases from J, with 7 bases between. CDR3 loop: CASSSPNTDTQYF. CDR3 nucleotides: TGTGCCAGCAGTTCGCCGAACACAGATACGCAGTATTTT.

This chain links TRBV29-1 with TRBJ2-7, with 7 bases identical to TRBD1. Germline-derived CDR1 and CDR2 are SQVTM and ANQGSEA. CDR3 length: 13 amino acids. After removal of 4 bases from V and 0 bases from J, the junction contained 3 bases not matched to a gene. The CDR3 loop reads CSVAGTASYEQYF. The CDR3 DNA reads TGCAGCGTTGCGGGGACAGCCTCCTACGAGCAGTACTTC.

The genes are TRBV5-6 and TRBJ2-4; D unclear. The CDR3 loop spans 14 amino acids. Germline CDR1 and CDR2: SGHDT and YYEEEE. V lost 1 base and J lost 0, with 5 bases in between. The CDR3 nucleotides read TGTGCCAGCAGCTTGCAGCTAGCCAAAAACATTCAGTACTTC. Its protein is CASSLQLAKNIQYF.

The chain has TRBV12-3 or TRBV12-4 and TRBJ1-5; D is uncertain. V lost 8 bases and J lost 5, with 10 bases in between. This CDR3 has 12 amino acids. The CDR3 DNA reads TGTGCCAGCCGAATTGGGGATCAGCCCCAGCATTTT. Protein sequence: CASRIGDQPQHF.

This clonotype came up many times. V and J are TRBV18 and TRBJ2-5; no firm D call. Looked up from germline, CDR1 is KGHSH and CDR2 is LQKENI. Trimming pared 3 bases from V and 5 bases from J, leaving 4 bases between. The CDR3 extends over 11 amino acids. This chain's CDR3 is CASSPGETQYF. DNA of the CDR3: TGTGCCAGCTCACCCGGGGAGACCCAGTACTTC.

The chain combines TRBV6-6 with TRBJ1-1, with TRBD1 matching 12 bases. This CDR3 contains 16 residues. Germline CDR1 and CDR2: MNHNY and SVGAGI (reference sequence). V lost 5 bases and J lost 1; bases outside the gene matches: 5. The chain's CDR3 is CASSERDRGQNTEAFF. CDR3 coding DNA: TGTGCCAGCAGTGAGCGGGACAGGGGGCAGAACACTGAAGCTTTCTTT.

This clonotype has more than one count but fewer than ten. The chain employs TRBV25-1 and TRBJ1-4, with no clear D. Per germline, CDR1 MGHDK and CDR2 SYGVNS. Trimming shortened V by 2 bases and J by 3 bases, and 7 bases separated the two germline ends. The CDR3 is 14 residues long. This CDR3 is CASSEQFANEKLFF. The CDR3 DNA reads TGTGCCAGCAGTGAACAGTTTGCTAATGAAAAACTGTTTTTT.

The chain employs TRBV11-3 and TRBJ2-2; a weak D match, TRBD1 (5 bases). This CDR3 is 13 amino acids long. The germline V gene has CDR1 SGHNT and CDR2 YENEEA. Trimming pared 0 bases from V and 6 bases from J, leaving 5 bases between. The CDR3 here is CASSLEGAGELFF. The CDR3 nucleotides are TGTGCCAGCAGCTTAGAAGGGGCCGGGGAGCTGTTTTTT. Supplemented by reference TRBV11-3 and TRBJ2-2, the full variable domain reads EAGVVQSPRYKIIEKKQPVAFWCNPISGHNTLYWYLQNLGQGPELLIRYENEEAVDDSQLPKDRFSAERLKGVDSTLKIQPAELGDSAVYLCASSLEGAGELFFGEGSRLTVL.

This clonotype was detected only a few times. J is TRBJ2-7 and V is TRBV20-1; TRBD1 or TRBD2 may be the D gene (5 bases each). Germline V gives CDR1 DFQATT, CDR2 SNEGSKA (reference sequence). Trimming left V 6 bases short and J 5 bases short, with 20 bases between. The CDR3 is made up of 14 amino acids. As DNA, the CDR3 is TGCAGTGCCGTAGCCCGGGGCCTGAGAGACGAGCAGTACTTC. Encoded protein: CSAVARGLRDEQYF.

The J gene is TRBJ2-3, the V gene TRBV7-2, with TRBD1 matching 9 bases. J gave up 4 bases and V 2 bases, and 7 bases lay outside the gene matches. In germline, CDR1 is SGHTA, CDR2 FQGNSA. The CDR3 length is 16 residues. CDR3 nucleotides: TGTGCCAGCAGCTTAAGTTGGGACAGGGATTCAGATACGCAGTATTTT. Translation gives CASSLSWDRDSDTQYF.